This section outlines one T cell receptor (beta chain) sequence together with its context. Its antigen is not identified. This entry belongs to a study of T cell responses to AZD1222 COVID-19 vaccine. Study results and caveats: Every sample of the repertoires postdated the peak T cell response. Recipients of AZD1222 seropositive at baseline numbered only 5 or 6. Reports say nearly half of spike-specific TCRs go after unmutated variant regions.

Sequenced by immunoSEQ multiplex PCR; TCRdb stores in-frame clones only, minus some. This repertoire shows about 100,000 clones, roughly 91% found once; its top ten account for about a sixth. The CDR3 consists of 14 residues. The germline CDR1 and CDR2 sequences are MNHEY and SVGAGI. Between the trimmed V and J ends, which lost 2 bases and 2 bases, there was a span of 8 bases. The specimen was peripheral blood, collected on day 0 of AZD1222 vaccination. This rearrangement joins TRBV6-5 to TRBJ2-3, with D tentatively TRBD1 (6 bases). This TCR derives from an adult in good health. CDR3 sequence: CASSYTGNTDTQYF. The DNA for the CDR3 is TGTGCCAGCAGTTACACAGGGAACACAGATACGCAGTATTTT.